One sample yielded the 23 T cell receptor beta chains listed below, sequenced in a study of CD8 T cells in ankylosing spondylitis. MiXCR was run by TCRdb on the 5' RACE reads, yielding one entry per CDR3 protein. The sample includes more than 300,000 distinct CDR3 sequences, 11% of them seen just once. Sequencing input: blood, either unsorted or a sorted T cell fraction (not recorded which). The source is a female donor with ankylosing spondylitis or in good health (not recorded which).

In this sample, this clonotype turned up a few times. The chain has TRBV12-3 or TRBV12-4 and TRBJ2-7, with TRBD2 matching over 8 bases. The trim removed 3 bases at V and 7 bases at J, leaving 11 bases unmatched. The CDR3 totals 15 residues. The CDR3 is CASSFVTGGLGEQYF. The CDR3 bases are TGTGCCAGCAGTTTCGTTACGGGAGGGCTAGGGGAGCAGTACTTC.

This clonotype was picked up many times. The chain has TRBV12-3 or TRBV12-4 and TRBJ1-5; maybe TRBD1 (5 bases). The CDR3 is 13 residues long. V was clipped by 3 bases and J by 7 bases, with 10 bases between them. The DNA for the CDR3 is TGTGCCAGCAGTTTTCAGGGAGGCCAGCCCCAGCATTTT. It specifies CASSFQGGQPQHF.

This clonotype was found many times. This sequence joins TRBV5-1 and TRBJ2-7; D call uncertain. The CDR3 is 12 amino acids. Trimming took 4 bases from V and 4 from J, leaving 9 bases between them. The germline V gene has CDR1 SGHRS and CDR2 YFSETQ. This CDR3 reads CASSRETYEQYF. CDR3 DNA sequence: TGCGCCAGCAGCAGGGAAACGTACGAGCAGTACTTC. The full variable domain, rest sourced from reference TRBV5-1 and TRBJ2-7, is KAGVTQTPRYLIKTRGQQVTLSCSPISGHRSVSWYQQTPGQGLQFLFEYFSETQRNKGNFPGRFSGRQFSNSRSEMNVSTLELGDSALYLCASSRETYEQYFGPGTRLTVT.

This clonotype was found many times. This sequence joins TRBV9 and TRBJ1-1, with D unresolved. Germline V gene data show CDR1 as SGDLS and CDR2 as YYNGEE. V dropped 4 bases and J dropped 7 bases, with 8 bases sitting between them. This CDR3 is 11 amino acids long. Written as DNA, the CDR3 is TGTGCCAGCAGCCCGACCGTTGAAGCTTTCTTT. Translated: CASSPTVEAFF.

This clonotype was detected a few times. V is TRBV27 and J is TRBJ1-3; D not resolved. V gave up 2 bases and J gave up 0 bases, with 5 bases separating them. The germline CDR1 and CDR2 sequences are MNHEY and SMNVEV (reference sequence). The length of the CDR3 is 14 residues. The CDR3 region has the DNA TGTGCCAGCAGTTTAAGTTACTCTGGAAACACCATATATTTT. It is translated as CASSLSYSGNTIYF.

The table lists this clonotype with many counts. The chain is built from TRBV5-1 and TRBJ2-5; D gene ambiguous. There are 16 residues in the CDR3. Trimming shortened V by 2 bases and J by 2 bases, and 16 bases separated the two germline ends. Germline CDR1 and CDR2: SGHRS and YFSETQ. The chain's CDR3 is CASSLDIEYVQETQYF. DNA for the CDR3: TGCGCCAGCAGCTTAGATATCGAGTACGTACAAGAGACCCAGTACTTC.

At least ten counts were recorded for this clonotype. This chain uses TRBV5-1 with TRBJ1-4; 8 bases are a match to TRBD1. V dropped 0 bases and J dropped 7; count of bases not matched to a gene: 5. The CDR3 is 15 residues long. Per germline, CDR1 SGHRS and CDR2 YFSETQ. The CDR3: CASSLAQGAGEKLFF. For the CDR3, the DNA is TGCGCCAGCAGCTTGGCCCAGGGGGCGGGTGAAAAACTGTTTTTT.

The rearrangement joins TRBV27 to TRBJ1-6; D gene uncertain. Germline CDR1 is MNHEY and CDR2 is SMNVEV (reference sequence). The CDR3 has 12 amino acids. V shed 4 bases and J shed 8 bases, with 6 bases lying between them. The CDR3 DNA reads as TGTGCCAGCAGTTCCATTTATTCACCCCTCCACTTT. Amino acid sequence: CASSSIYSPLHF.

This clonotype was detected only a few times. The rearrangement links TRBV6-1 to TRBJ1-2; 9 positions agree with TRBD1. Per the germline V gene, CDR1 is MNHNS and CDR2 is SASEGT. The CDR3 runs 13 residues. Trimming at V came to 6 bases and at J to 8 bases, leaving 7 bases not matched to a gene. CDR3 residues: CASSPGTGWGYTF. CDR3 in DNA: TGTGCCAGCAGCCCCGGGACAGGGTGGGGCTACACCTTC.

This clonotype was seen at least ten times. The rearrangement joins TRBV2 to TRBJ1-1; no clear D. Germline V gene sequence: CDR1 SNHLY, CDR2 FYNNEI. The CDR3 consists of 11 residues. V was cut by 4 bases and J by 5 bases, with 5 bases left in between. The CDR3 DNA follows: TGTGCCAGCAGTGGAGGAACTGAAGCTTTCTTT. This gives the protein CASSGGTEAFF.

This clonotype has only a few counts. This sequence joins TRBV7-9 and TRBJ2-7; 7 nucleotides match TRBD2. Germline loops: CDR1 SEHNR, CDR2 FQNEAQ (reference sequence). The CDR3 is 15 residues long. With V trimmed by 10 bases and J by 5 bases, 17 bases remained unmatched. The DNA of the CDR3 is TGTGCCATAACCTCTACCGGCCTAGCGGCCCACGAGCAGTACTTC. Translation gives CAITSTGLAAHEQYF. The full variable domain, its missing parts supplied by reference TRBV7-9 and TRBJ2-7, is DTGVSQNPRHKITKRGQNVTFRCDPISEHNRLYWYRQTLGQGPEFLTYFQNEAQLEKSRLLSDRFSAERPKGSFSTLEIQRTEQGDSAMYLCAITSTGLAAHEQYFGPGTRLTVT.

There are many counts of this clonotype. The chain is built from TRBV7-8 and TRBJ2-1; D is possibly TRBD2 (6 bases). This CDR3 is built from 16 residues. Germline V CDR1 and CDR2: SGHVS, FQNEAQ. V lost 2 bases and J lost 1, with 12 bases in between. CDR3 in amino acids: CASSLRAGNSYNEQFF. CDR3 in DNA: TGTGCCAGCAGCTTACGAGCGGGTAATTCCTACAATGAGCAGTTCTTC.

This clonotype was seen only a few times. CDR3 region: CSAPEGFSWYGYTF. CDR3 coding DNA: TGCAGTGCCCCGGAGGGCTTTTCGTGGTATGGCTACACCTTC. The chain has TRBV20-1 and TRBJ1-2; D is ambiguous. Germline lookup yields CDR1 DFQATT and CDR2 SNEGSKA (reference sequence). The CDR3 runs to 14 residues. The V gene lost 6 bases and the J gene lost 5 bases, with 19 bases spanning the gap.

This clonotype was detected ten times or more. This chain connects TRBV3-1 to TRBJ1-1, with 8 bases matching TRBD1. The CDR3 contains 15 residues. J lost 1 base, V lost 1 base, and 2 bases had no gene match. CDR1 and CDR2 (germline): LGHDT, YNNKEL (reference sequence). Here the CDR3 DNA reads TGTGCCAGCAGCCAAGGGACAGGGAGGAACACTGAAGCTTTCTTT. Its protein product is CASSQGTGRNTEAFF.

This clonotype was counted many times. This chain links TRBV28 with TRBJ2-7; D is ambiguous. CDR1 is MDHEN and CDR2 is SYDVKM in the germline V gene. The length of the CDR3 is 14 residues. V lost 2 bases to trimming and J lost 3 bases, with 11 bases between them. As DNA, the CDR3 is TGTGCCAGCAGTTTACTCCTTCGACACTACGAGCAGTACTTC. Its translation is CASSLLLRHYEQYF.

The chain uses TRBV19 and TRBJ1-5, with 7 bases lining up with TRBD1. This CDR3 spans 15 amino acids. Trimming removed 5 bases from V and 4 bases from J; junction bases left unmatched: 8. CDR1 and CDR2 (germline): LNHDA, SQIVND (reference sequence). The CDR3 protein is CASSSQGGLNQPQHF. CDR3 nucleotide sequence: TGTGCCAGTAGTTCCCAAGGGGGCTTGAATCAGCCCCAGCATTTT.

A note on this clonotype: This may be a read error: a much more frequent sequence differs by one nucleotide. The CDR3 loop is CASSPDSEGDTF. The DNA for the CDR3 is TGTGCCAGCAGCCCCGACTCGGAAGGCGACACCTTC. This chain uses TRBV6-5 with TRBJ1-2; no firm D call. Trimming pared 6 bases from V and 12 bases from J, leaving 17 bases between. The CDR3 totals 12 residues. Germline V gene sequence: CDR1 MNHEY, CDR2 SVGAGI.

This clonotype was counted only a few times. This chain uses TRBV3-1 with TRBJ2-5; no reliable D call. The germline CDR1 and CDR2 sequences are LGHDT and YNNKEL (reference sequence). This CDR3 has 13 residues. Trimming removed 1 base from V and 5 bases from J, with 8 bases in between. The CDR3 region is CASSQGAVETQYF. The CDR3 DNA reads as TGTGCCAGCAGCCAAGGGGCTGTGGAGACCCAGTACTTC.

This clonotype has only a few counts. V gene TRBV7-3 combines with J gene TRBJ2-3, with D possibly being TRBD2 (5 bases). V was trimmed by 3 bases and J by 4 bases, leaving 8 bases between them. Per the germline V gene, CDR1 is SGHTA and CDR2 is FQGTGA. There are 13 residues in the CDR3. CDR3 DNA sequence: TGTGCCAGCAGCTTGAGGAGGTCAGATACGCAGTATTTT. This translates into CASSLRRSDTQYF.

This clonotype came up once. The CDR3: CAISEMRQETQYF. CDR3 DNA: TGTGCCATCAGTGAGATGAGGCAAGAGACCCAGTACTTC. The chain recombines TRBV10-3 with TRBJ2-5, with unresolved D. Trimming took 2 bases from V and 2 from J, leaving 6 bases between them. Germline values: CDR1 ENHRY, CDR2 SYGVKD. The CDR3 consists of 13 residues.

This clonotype occurred many times. The chain is built from TRBV11-2 and TRBJ1-2; D is unresolved. V lost 6 bases to trimming and J lost 2 bases, with 16 bases between them. The CDR3 sequence is 15 residues long. From germline, CDR1 is SGHAT and CDR2 FQNNGV. The chain's CDR3 is CASRPGWGVNYGYTF. The CDR3 nucleotides are TGTGCCAGCAGACCCGGCTGGGGAGTCAACTATGGCTACACCTTC.

This clonotype was counted at least ten times. The chain uses TRBV3-1 and TRBJ1-3, with TRBD1 matching over 7 bases. Germline loops: CDR1 LGHDT, CDR2 YNNKEL (reference sequence). V was clipped by 0 bases and J by 2 bases; unmatched bases: 4. The CDR3 runs 16 residues. CDR3 protein: CASSQDFDRAGNTIYF. DNA for the CDR3: TGTGCCAGCAGCCAAGATTTCGACAGGGCTGGAAACACCATATATTTT. Looking up the rest from reference TRBV3-1 and TRBJ1-3 gives the full variable domain: DTAVSQTPKYLVTQMGNDKSIKCEQNLGHDTMYWYKQDSKKFLKIMFSYNNKELIINETVPNRFSPKSPDKAHLNLHINSLELGDSAVYFCASSQDFDRAGNTIYFGEGSWLTVV.

This clonotype has a count of ten or more. The chain links TRBV5-1 to TRBJ2-1; D possibly corresponds to TRBD2 (5 bases). V shed 5 bases and J shed 0 bases, with 12 bases lying between them. The CDR3 has 15 residues. Germline V gives CDR1 SGHRS, CDR2 YFSETQ. CDR3 coding DNA: TGCGCCAGCAGTGAGGGAGCACCCTCCTACAATGAGCAGTTCTTC. Translating it yields CASSEGAPSYNEQFF.